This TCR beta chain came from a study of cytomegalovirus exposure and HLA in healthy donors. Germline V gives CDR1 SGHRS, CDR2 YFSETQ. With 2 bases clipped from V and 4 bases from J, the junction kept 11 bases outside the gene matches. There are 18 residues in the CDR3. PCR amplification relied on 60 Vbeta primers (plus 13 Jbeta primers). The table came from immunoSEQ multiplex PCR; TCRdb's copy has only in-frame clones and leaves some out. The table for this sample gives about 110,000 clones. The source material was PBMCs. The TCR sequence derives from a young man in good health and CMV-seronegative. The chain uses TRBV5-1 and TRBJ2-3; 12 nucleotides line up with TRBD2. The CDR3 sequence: CASSFASGGASFPDTQYF. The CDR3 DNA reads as TGCGCCAGCAGCTTTGCTAGCGGGGGGGCCAGTTTCCCAGATACGCAGTATTTT.